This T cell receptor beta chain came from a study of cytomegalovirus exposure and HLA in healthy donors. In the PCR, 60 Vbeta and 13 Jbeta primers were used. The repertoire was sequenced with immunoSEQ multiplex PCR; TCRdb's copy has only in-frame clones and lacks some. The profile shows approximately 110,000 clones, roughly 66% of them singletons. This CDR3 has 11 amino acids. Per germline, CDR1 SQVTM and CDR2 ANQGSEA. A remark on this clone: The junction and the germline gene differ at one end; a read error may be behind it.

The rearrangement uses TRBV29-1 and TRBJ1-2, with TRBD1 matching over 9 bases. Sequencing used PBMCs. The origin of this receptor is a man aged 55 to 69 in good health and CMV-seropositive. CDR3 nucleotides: TGCAGCGATACAGGGGGCGCTGGCTACCCCTTC. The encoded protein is CSDTGGAGYPF.